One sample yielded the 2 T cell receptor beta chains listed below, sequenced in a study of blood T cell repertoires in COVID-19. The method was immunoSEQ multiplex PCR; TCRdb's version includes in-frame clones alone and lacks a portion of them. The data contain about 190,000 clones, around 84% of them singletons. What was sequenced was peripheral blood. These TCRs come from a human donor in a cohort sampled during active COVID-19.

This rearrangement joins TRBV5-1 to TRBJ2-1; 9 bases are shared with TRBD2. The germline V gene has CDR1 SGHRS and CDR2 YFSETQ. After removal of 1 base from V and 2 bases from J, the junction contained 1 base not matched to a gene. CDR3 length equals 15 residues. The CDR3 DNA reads TGCGCCAGCAGCTTGCTAGCGGGACCCTACAATGAGCAGTTCTTC. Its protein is CASSLLAGPYNEQFF.

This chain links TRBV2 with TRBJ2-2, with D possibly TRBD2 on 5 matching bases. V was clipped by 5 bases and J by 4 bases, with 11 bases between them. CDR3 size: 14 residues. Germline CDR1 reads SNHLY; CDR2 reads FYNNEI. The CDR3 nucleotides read TGTGCCAGCAGTCGGGGAGCGGTCACCGGGGAGCTGTTTTTT. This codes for CASSRGAVTGELFF. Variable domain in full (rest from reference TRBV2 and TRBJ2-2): EPEVTQTPSHQVTQMGQEVILRCVPISNHLYFYWYRQILGQKVEFLVSFYNNEISEKSEIFDDQFSVERPDGSNFTLKIRSTKLEDSAMYFCASSRGAVTGELFFGEGSRLTVL.